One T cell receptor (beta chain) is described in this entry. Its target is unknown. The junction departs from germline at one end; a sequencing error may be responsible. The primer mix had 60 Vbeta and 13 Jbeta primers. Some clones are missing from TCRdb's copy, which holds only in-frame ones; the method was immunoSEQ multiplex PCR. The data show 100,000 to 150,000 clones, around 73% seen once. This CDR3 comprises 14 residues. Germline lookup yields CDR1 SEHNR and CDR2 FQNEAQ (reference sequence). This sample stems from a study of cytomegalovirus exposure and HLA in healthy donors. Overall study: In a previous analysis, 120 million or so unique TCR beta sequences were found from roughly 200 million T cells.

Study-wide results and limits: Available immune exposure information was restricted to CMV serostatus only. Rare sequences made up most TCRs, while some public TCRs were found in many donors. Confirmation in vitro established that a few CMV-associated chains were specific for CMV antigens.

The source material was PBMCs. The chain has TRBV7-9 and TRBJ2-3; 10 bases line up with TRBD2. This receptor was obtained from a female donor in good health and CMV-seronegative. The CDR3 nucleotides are TGTTCCAGCAGCTCTAGCGGGAGCTCAGATACGCAGTATTTT. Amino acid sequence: CSSSSSGSSDTQYF.